Each of the 18 T cell receptor beta chains below was sequenced from the same sample in a study of blood T cell repertoires in COVID-19. The method was immunoSEQ multiplex PCR; TCRdb's version includes in-frame clones alone and lacks a portion of them. The table lists around 400,000 clones, 80% to 95% of them singletons, with 0.8% to 0.9% in the top ten. The sequenced sample consisted of PBMCs or T cells enriched from blood (not recorded which). The receptors stem from a woman in her 40s who had been exposed to COVID-19.

The J gene is TRBJ1-6, the V gene TRBV21-1; the table assigns TRBD1, which was not confirmed against the DNA. TRBV21-1 is listed as a pseudogene. CDR3 length: 15 amino acids. DNA for the CDR3: TGTGCCAGCAACTACAGGGGGCGGAATAATTCACCCCTCCACTTT. It translates to CASNYRGRNNSPLHF.

The rearrangement links TRBV6-2 or TRBV6-3 to TRBJ2-3; maybe TRBD2 (5 bases). The V end lost 0 bases, the J end lost 2 bases, and 6 bases lay between the germline ends. Germline assignment: CDR1 MNHEY and CDR2 SVGEGT. The CDR3 covers 14 residues. The CDR3 protein is CASSYSGNTDTQYF. CDR3 DNA: TGTGCCAGCAGTTACTCCGGGAACACAGATACGCAGTATTTT.

The rearrangement uses TRBV5-1 and TRBJ2-1; the D gene is possibly TRBD1 (6 bases). Looked up from germline, CDR1 is SGHRS and CDR2 is YFSETQ. Trimming stripped 5 bases from V and 4 bases from J, with 16 bases between. The CDR3 spans 15 residues. CDR3 amino acids: CASSTQQGPYNEQFF. The CDR3 region has the DNA TGCGCCAGCAGTACCCAGCAGGGGCCTTACAATGAGCAGTTCTTC.

This chain uses TRBV2 with TRBJ2-1, with D uncertain. CDR1 and CDR2 from the germline V gene are SNHLY and FYNNEI. V shed 7 bases and J shed 2 bases, with 21 bases lying between them. The CDR3 is 17 residues long. CDR3 region: CASTDRPVSEAYNEQFF. CDR3 DNA sequence: TGTGCCAGCACTGACCGCCCGGTCAGCGAAGCCTACAATGAGCAGTTCTTC.

The gene calls are TRBV7-9 and TRBJ1-2; 7 bases are shared with TRBD1. V shed 5 bases and J 3 bases; nucleotides not matched to a gene: 12. CDR3 size: 16 residues. Germline V gene lookup returns CDR1 SEHNR and CDR2 FQNEAQ (reference sequence). The CDR3 DNA sequence: TGTGCCAGCAGCAACTCAGAATCGGGGACAGACTATGGCTACACCTTC. It encodes CASSNSESGTDYGYTF.

This chain links TRBV19 with TRBJ2-2; D possibly corresponds to TRBD1 (5 bases). This CDR3 is built from 16 residues. From germline, CDR1 is LNHDA and CDR2 SQIVND (reference sequence). V lost 7 bases and J lost 5, with 20 bases in between. The CDR3 spells CASTPGLGRRTGELFF. CDR3 sequence (DNA): TGTGCCAGTACCCCTGGTTTGGGGCGAAGGACCGGGGAGCTGTTTTTT.

The chain couples TRBV7-9 to TRBJ2-3, with 9 bases fitting TRBD2. With V trimmed by 4 bases and J by 1 base, 6 bases remained unmatched. CDR1 SEHNR and CDR2 FQNEAQ come from the germline V gene (reference sequence). The CDR3 extends over 16 amino acids. CDR3 residues: CASSSLAGAGTDTQYF. The DNA of the CDR3 is TGTGCCAGCAGCTCCTTAGCGGGGGCCGGCACAGATACGCAGTATTTT.

J is TRBJ1-1 and V is TRBV5-1; D perhaps matches TRBD1 (5 bases). Germline-derived CDR1 and CDR2 are SGHRS and YFSETQ. The CDR3 runs to 16 residues. V was pared by 4 bases and J by 1 base, with 17 bases between. In nucleotides, the CDR3 is TGCGCCAGCAGCGGGGGGTCCGGCAGGGCGAACACTGAAGCTTTCTTT. Residues: CASSGGSGRANTEAFF.

The rearrangement links TRBV7-3 to TRBJ2-5; 7 bases align to TRBD2. The V segment lost 3 bases and the J segment 3 bases; nucleotides outside the gene matches: 4. The germline V gene encodes CDR1 SGHTA and CDR2 FQGTGA. The CDR3 loop spans 14 amino acids. CDR3 loop: CASSFGGTKETQYF. The CDR3 DNA is TGTGCCAGCAGCTTTGGGGGGACTAAAGAGACCCAGTACTTC.

The J gene is TRBJ2-5, the V gene TRBV6-5, with 8 bases aligning to TRBD1. V gave up 6 bases and J gave up 3 bases; unmatched junction bases: 9. CDR3 size: 15 residues. Germline V lookup: CDR1 MNHEY, CDR2 SVGAGI. The CDR3 DNA sequence: TGTGCCAGCAGCCACAGGGGGTTAGTCGAAGAGACCCAGTACTTC. It yields the protein CASSHRGLVEETQYF.

As to this clone: The limits of the CDR3 on the DNA are not certain, so only TCRdb's listed CDR3 is given. The J gene is TRBJ2-7, the V gene TRBV27; the table's D gene call, TRBD2, was not cross checked with the DNA. The germline gives CDR1 MNHEY, CDR2 SMNVEV (reference sequence). The CDR3 contains 17 residues when both ends are counted. CDR3 protein: CASSSSGLSAMGYEQYF.

The chain has TRBV2 and TRBJ1-3; no firm D call. The CDR3 sequence is 13 residues long. Trimming left V 11 bases short and J 0 bases short, with 11 bases between. Germline CDR1 is SNHLY and CDR2 is FYNNEI. In DNA form, the CDR3 reads TGTGCCGCATCTCCTAACTCTGGAAACACCATATATTTT. It encodes CAASPNSGNTIYF. The whole variable domain, remainder taken from reference TRBV2 and TRBJ1-3, is EPEVTQTPSHQVTQMGQEVILRCVPISNHLYFYWYRQILGQKVEFLVSFYNNEISEKSEIFDDQFSVERPDGSNFTLKIRSTKLEDSAMYFCAASPNSGNTIYFGEGSWLTVV.

This clone was picked up one time. In DNA form, the CDR3 reads TGTGCCAGCAGCGAAGCCGGGAGCTCGGGACTAATGAAATTAGAGACCCAGTACTTC. Protein: CASSEAGSSGLMKLETQYF. The rearrangement links TRBV13 to TRBJ2-5; TRBD2 matches 7 bases. Germline CDR1 and CDR2: PRHDT and FYEKMQ (reference sequence). Losses at the gene ends were 5 bases for V and 4 bases for J; bases not matched to a gene: 22. The CDR3 sequence is 19 residues long.

This rearrangement joins TRBV15 to TRBJ2-7; weak D call: TRBD2 (6 bases). Germline CDR1 reads LNHNV; CDR2 reads YYDKDF (reference sequence). V lost 1 base, J lost 6 bases, and 13 bases lay in between. This CDR3 has 14 amino acids. CDR3 sequence reads: CATSRGNGGGEQYF. In DNA, the CDR3 is TGTGCCACCAGCAGAGGGAACGGGGGAGGCGAGCAGTACTTC.

This clone was recorded only once. This sequence joins TRBV10-2 and TRBJ2-7; D may be TRBD1 (6 bases). From germline, CDR1 is WSHSY and CDR2 SAAADI. The V end lost 0 bases, the J end lost 2 bases, and 17 bases lay between the germline ends. The CDR3 extends over 17 amino acids. The CDR3 coding sequence is TGCGCCAGCAGTGAGTCAGGGGGAACCCTCCGAACCTACGAGCAGTACTTC. Its translation: CASSESGGTLRTYEQYF.

The table lists this clone with a count of one. The chain couples TRBV20-1 to TRBJ1-1, with 7 bases fitting TRBD1. The CDR3 runs 15 residues. J gave up 4 bases and V 3 bases, and 11 bases lay outside the gene matches. Germline CDR1 is DFQATT and CDR2 is SNEGSKA (reference sequence). The CDR3 loop reads CSASPSRGLGTEAFF. The CDR3 coding sequence is TGCAGTGCTAGTCCCTCCAGGGGGTTGGGCACTGAAGCTTTCTTT.

This clone showed up just once. J is TRBJ2-3 and V is TRBV10-3, with D perhaps matching TRBD1 (7 bases). The CDR3 is 15 amino acids. Germline loops: CDR1 ENHRY, CDR2 SYGVKD. With 3 bases removed from V and 3 bases from J, the gap between germline ends came to 13 bases. The CDR3 sequence is CAISDQGGRTDTQYF. The DNA of the CDR3 is TGTGCCATCAGTGACCAGGGGGGTAGGACAGATACGCAGTATTTT.

V and J are TRBV3-1 (or the pseudogene TRBV3-2) and TRBJ2-2; D is uncertain. The CDR3 is made up of 11 amino acids. Trimming left V 1 base short and J 11 bases short, with 5 bases between. The germline CDR1 and CDR2 sequences are LGHDT and YNNKEL (reference sequence). CDR3 amino acids: CASSQVQELFF. The DNA of the CDR3 is TGTGCCAGCAGCCAAGTCCAAGAGCTGTTTTTT.